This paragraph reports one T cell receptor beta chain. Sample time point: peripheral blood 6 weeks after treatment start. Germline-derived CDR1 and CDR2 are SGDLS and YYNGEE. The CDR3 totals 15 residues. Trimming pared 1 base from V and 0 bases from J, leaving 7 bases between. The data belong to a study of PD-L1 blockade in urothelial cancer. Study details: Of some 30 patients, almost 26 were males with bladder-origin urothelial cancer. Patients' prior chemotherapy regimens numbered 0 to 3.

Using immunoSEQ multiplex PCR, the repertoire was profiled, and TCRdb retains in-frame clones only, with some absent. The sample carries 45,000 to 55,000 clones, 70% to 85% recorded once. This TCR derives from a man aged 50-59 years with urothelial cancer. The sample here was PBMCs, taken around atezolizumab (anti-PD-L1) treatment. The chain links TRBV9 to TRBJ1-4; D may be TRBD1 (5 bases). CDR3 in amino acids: CASSVQGATNEKLFF. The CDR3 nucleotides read TGTGCCAGCAGCGTACAAGGGGCAACTAATGAAAAACTGTTTTTT.